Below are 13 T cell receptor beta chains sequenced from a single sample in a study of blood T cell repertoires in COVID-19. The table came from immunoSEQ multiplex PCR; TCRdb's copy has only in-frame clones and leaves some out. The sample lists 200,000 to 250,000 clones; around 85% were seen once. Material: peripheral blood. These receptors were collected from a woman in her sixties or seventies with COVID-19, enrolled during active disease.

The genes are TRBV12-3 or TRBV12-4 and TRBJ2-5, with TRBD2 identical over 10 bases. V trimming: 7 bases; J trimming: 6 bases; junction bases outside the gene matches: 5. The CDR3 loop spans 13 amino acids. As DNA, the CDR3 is TGTGCCAGCACTAGCGGGGGCGACAAGACCCAGTACTTC. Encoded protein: CASTSGGDKTQYF.

This CDR3 reads CASSLSGTSHWDYGYTF. The CDR3 DNA follows: TGCGCCAGCAGCCTATCAGGGACATCCCATTGGGACTATGGCTACACCTTC. The rearrangement links TRBV4-3 to TRBJ1-2, with D tentatively TRBD1 (6 bases). Trimming left V 4 bases short and J 3 bases short, with 21 bases between. The germline CDR1 and CDR2 sequences are LGHNA and YSLEER. The CDR3 totals 17 residues.

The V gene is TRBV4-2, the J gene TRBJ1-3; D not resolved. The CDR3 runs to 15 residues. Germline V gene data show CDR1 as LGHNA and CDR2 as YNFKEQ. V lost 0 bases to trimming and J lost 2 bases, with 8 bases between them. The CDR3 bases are TGTGCCAGCAGCCAAGAGGTTGGGCCTGGAAACACCATATATTTT. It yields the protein CASSQEVGPGNTIYF.

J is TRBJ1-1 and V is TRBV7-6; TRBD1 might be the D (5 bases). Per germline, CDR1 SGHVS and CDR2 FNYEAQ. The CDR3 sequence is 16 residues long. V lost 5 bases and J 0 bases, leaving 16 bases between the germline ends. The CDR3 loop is CASSKLQGSMNTEAFF. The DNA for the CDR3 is TGTGCCAGCAGCAAACTCCAGGGAAGCATGAACACTGAAGCTTTCTTT.

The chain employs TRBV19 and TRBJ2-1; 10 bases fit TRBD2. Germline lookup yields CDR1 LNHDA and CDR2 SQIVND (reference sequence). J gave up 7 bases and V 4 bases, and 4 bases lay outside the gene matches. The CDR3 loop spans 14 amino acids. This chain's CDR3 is CASSSLAGGNEQFF. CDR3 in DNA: TGTGCCAGTAGTAGCTTAGCGGGAGGTAATGAGCAGTTCTTC. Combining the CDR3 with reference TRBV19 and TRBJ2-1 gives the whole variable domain DGGITQSPKYLFRKEGQNVTLSCEQNLNHDAMYWYRQDPGQGLRLIYYSQIVNDFQKGDIAEGYSVSREKKESFPLTVTSAQKNPTAFYLCASSSLAGGNEQFFGPGTRLTVL.

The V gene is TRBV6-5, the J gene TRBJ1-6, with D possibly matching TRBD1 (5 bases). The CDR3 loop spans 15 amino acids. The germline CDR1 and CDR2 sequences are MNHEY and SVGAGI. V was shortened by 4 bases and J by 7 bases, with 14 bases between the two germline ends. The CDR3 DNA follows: TGTGCCAGCAGTTCCCCCCGGGGGGGGAATTCACCCCTCCACTTT. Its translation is CASSSPRGGNSPLHF.

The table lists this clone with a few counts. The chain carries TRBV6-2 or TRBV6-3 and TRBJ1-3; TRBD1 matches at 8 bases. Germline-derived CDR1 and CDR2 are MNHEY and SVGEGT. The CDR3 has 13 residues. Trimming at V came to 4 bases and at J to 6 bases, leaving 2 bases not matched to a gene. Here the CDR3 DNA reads TGTGCCAGCAGTTGGGACAGGAAAAACACCATATATTTT. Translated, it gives CASSWDRKNTIYF.

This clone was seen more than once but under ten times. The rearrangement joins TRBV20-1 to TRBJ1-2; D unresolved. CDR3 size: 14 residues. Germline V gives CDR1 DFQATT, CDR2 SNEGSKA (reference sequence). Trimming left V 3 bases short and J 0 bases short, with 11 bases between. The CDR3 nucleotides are TGCAGTGCTAGTCTGCCAGTTACTAACTATGGCTACACCTTC. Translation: CSASLPVTNYGYTF.

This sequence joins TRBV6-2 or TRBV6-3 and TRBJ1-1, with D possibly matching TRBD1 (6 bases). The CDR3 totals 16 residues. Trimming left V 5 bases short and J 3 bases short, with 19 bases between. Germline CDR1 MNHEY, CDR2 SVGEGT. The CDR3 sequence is CASSPLGGRTDTEAFF. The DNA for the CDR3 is TGTGCCAGCAGTCCCCTGGGGGGGCGGACGGACACTGAAGCTTTCTTT.

The CDR3 DNA sequence: TGTGCCACCAGTGATCCCAAGGAAAGCGGGAGGGCCCAGGAGACCCAGTACTTC. It translates to CATSDPKESGRAQETQYF. The genes are TRBV24-1 and TRBJ2-5; 10 nucleotides line up with TRBD2. Germline V lookup: CDR1 KGHDR, CDR2 SFDVKD. V lost 3 bases, J lost 5 bases, and 14 bases stayed unmatched. The CDR3 spans 18 residues.

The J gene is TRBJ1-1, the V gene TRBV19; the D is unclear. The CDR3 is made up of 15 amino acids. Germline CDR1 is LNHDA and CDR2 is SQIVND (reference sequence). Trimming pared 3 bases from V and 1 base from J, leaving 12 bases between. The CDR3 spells CASSIRSYSNTEAFF. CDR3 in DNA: TGTGCCAGTAGTATTCGGTCATATTCGAACACTGAAGCTTTCTTT. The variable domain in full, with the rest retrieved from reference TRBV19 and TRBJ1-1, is DGGITQSPKYLFRKEGQNVTLSCEQNLNHDAMYWYRQDPGQGLRLIYYSQIVNDFQKGDIAEGYSVSREKKESFPLTVTSAQKNPTAFYLCASSIRSYSNTEAFFGQGTRLTVV.

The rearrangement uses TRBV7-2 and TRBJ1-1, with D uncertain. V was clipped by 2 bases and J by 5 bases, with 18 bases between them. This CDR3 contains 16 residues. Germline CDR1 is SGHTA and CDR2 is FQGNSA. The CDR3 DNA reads TGTGCCAGCAGCTTAACCGGACTTGAGGTCTGGACTGAAGCTTTCTTT. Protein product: CASSLTGLEVWTEAFF.

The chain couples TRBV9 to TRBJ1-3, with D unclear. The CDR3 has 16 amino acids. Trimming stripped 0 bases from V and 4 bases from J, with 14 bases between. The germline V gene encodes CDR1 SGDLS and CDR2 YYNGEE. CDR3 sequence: CASSVGGRVDGNTIYF. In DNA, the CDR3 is TGTGCCAGCAGCGTAGGAGGGAGGGTGGACGGAAACACCATATATTTT.